This TCR beta chain comes out of a study of blood T cells in healthy people across ages. Findings of the study overall: Any changes in expanded clonotypes were possibly confounded, as donor CMV status remained unknown.

CDR1 is SNHLY, CDR2 FYNNEI, per germline. The CDR3 loop spans 14 amino acids. Together with a sample-barcoded 5' primer, a J-beta primer mix was included in a second PCR lasting about 7 to 11 cycles. MiXCR, applied by TCRdb to the 5' RACE reads, yields one record per CDR3 protein. The data hold roughly 800,000 distinct CDR3 sequences, with approximately 25% observed a single time. This clonotype occurred a few times. Its specificity is not known. These same data were also listed under a study on T cells of mothers and their children. As that report states: Per mother, over 8 million TCR beta CDR3 reads were obtained; per child, about 3 million.

This clonotype was sampled from a boy aged 5-17 years in good health. The chain uses TRBV2 and TRBJ2-5, with a tentative D call TRBD1 (6 bases). Near its end, the DNA agrees better with TRBJ2-7, so the J call may be wrong. The specimen was blood. The CDR3, as DNA: TGTGCCAGCAGTGGAACCGGACAGTCCTACGAGCAGTACTTC. Translation gives CASSGTGQSYEQYF.